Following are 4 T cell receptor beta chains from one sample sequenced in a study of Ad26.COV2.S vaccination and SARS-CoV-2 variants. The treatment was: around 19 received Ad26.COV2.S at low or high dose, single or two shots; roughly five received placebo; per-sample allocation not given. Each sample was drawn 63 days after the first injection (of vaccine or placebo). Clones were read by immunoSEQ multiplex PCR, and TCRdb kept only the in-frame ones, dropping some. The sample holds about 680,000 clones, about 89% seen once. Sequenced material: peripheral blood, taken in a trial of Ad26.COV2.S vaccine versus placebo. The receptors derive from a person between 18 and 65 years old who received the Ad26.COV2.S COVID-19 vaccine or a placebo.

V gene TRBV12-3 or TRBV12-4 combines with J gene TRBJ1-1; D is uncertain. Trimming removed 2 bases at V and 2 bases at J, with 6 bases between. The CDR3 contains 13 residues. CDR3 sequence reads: CASSLSVNTEAFF. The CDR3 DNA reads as TGTGCCAGCAGTTTATCTGTTAACACTGAAGCTTTCTTT.

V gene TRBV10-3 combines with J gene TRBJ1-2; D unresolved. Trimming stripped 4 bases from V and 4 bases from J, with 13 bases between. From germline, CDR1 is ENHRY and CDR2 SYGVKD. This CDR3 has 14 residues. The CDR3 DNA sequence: TGTGCCATCAGTGGTGAGGGAATGAGCTATGGCTACACCTTC. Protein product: CAISGEGMSYGYTF.

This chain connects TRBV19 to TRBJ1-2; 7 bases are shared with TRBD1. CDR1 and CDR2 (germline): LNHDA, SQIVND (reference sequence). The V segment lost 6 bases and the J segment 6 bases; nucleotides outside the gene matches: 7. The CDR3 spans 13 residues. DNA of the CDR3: TGTGCCAGTAGGGAAACGCAGGGGGATGGCTACACCTTC. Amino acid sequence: CASRETQGDGYTF.

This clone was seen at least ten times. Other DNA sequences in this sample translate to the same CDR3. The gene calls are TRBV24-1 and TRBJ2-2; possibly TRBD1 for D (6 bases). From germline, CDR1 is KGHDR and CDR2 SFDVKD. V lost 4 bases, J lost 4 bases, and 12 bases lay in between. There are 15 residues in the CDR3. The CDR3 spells CATSDRTVPTGELFF. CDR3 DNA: TGTGCCACCAGTGACCGGACAGTACCCACCGGGGAGCTGTTTTTT.